These 28 T cell receptor beta chains share one sample of origin, sequenced in a study of T cells in Graves' hyperthyroidism and ophthalmopathy. RNA transcripts gave rise to amplified TCR beta CDR3 regions. An initial round of RT-PCR targeting the TCR CDR3 relied on the HTBI primer set. TCRdb reanalysed the multiplex PCR reads using MiXCR and keeps one entry per CDR3 protein. The sample carries hundreds of thousands of distinct CDR3 sequences, about 14% recorded once. The sequenced sample was blood. The receptors derive from a woman aged 45 to 65 with Graves' ophthalmopathy.

This clonotype was recorded a few times. The chain uses TRBV5-4 and TRBJ2-7, with 10 bases identical to TRBD2. CDR3 length: 15 residues. The trim removed 0 bases at V and 5 bases at J, leaving 5 bases unmatched. Germline-derived CDR1 and CDR2 are SGHNT and YYREEE (reference sequence). CDR3 amino acids: CASSLALAGDHEQYF. The CDR3 nucleotides read TGTGCCAGCAGCTTGGCTCTAGCGGGAGATCACGAGCAGTACTTC.

The chain uses TRBV7-3 and TRBJ2-1, with TRBD2 matching 7 bases. Germline loops: CDR1 SGHTA, CDR2 FQGTGA. The CDR3 has 17 amino acids. J was trimmed by 5 bases and V by 1 base; bases with no gene match: 11. The CDR3 loop reads CASSLIWGGDYNNEQFF. The CDR3 DNA sequence: TGTGCCAGCAGCTTAATTTGGGGGGGTGACTACAACAATGAGCAGTTCTTC.

The sample holds many counts of this clonotype. This rearrangement joins TRBV11-1 to TRBJ2-7; the match to TRBD2 covers 11 bases. Germline CDR1 reads SGHAT; CDR2 reads FQDESV (reference sequence). This CDR3 is 17 amino acids long. Germline trimming cut 5 bases from V and 0 bases from J; bases unmatched to any gene: 9. The CDR3 DNA reads TGTGCCAGCAGCCCCTGGACCGGGACTAGCGGCTCCTACGAGCAGTACTTC. This encodes CASSPWTGTSGSYEQYF.

There are many counts of this clonotype. The chain combines TRBV3-1 with TRBJ2-2; D is undetermined. The CDR3 has 15 amino acids. The germline V and J ends were trimmed by 4 bases and 6 bases, with 15 bases remaining between them. CDR1 is LGHDT and CDR2 is YNNKEL in the germline V gene (reference sequence). CDR3 bases: TGTGCCAGCAGCCGCGAAACGCTAGTATCCGGGGAGCTGTTTTTT. Translation gives CASSRETLVSGELFF.

Many counts were recorded for this clonotype. The genes are TRBV7-2 and TRBJ2-7, with a weak D call TRBD1 (7 bases). This CDR3 comprises 15 residues. Trimming took off 5 bases at V and 1 base at J, with 15 bases between the two ends. Germline V CDR1 and CDR2: SGHTA, FQGNSA. This CDR3 reads CASSAGGTESYEQYF. CDR3 in DNA: TGTGCCAGCAGCGCAGGCGGGACAGAATCCTACGAGCAGTACTTC.

This clonotype was counted many times. The chain couples TRBV7-2 to TRBJ1-2; 7 bases are a match to TRBD1. Per germline, CDR1 SGHTA and CDR2 FQGNSA. Trimming removed 2 bases from V and 1 base from J; junction bases left unmatched: 4. The CDR3 extends over 15 amino acids. CDR3 loop: CASSLTGDYNYGYTF. The CDR3 nucleotides are TGTGCCAGCAGCTTAACAGGGGACTATAACTATGGCTACACCTTC.

This clonotype was counted ten times or more. The gene calls are TRBV28 and TRBJ2-1; 9 bases line up with TRBD2. The CDR3 has 16 residues. The germline gives CDR1 MDHEN, CDR2 SYDVKM. Losses at the gene ends were 1 base for V and 7 bases for J; bases not matched to a gene: 8. CDR3 residues: CASSLSGLATGNEQFF. The CDR3 nucleotides read TGTGCCAGCAGTTTATCTGGACTAGCGACGGGTAATGAGCAGTTCTTC.

The chain has TRBV29-1 and TRBJ2-7, with TRBD1 matching 9 bases. With 7 bases clipped from V and 4 bases from J, the junction kept 8 bases outside the gene matches. The CDR3 loop spans 13 amino acids. Germline loops: CDR1 SQVTM, CDR2 ANQGSEA. CDR3 loop: CSAGQGRRYEQYF. In DNA form, the CDR3 reads TGCAGCGCAGGACAGGGGCGCAGGTACGAGCAGTACTTC.

A few counts support this clonotype. The chain couples TRBV27 to TRBJ1-1, with D maybe TRBD1 (6 bases). Germline-derived CDR1 and CDR2 are MNHEY and SMNVEV (reference sequence). The V end lost 6 bases, the J end lost 0 bases, and 14 bases lay between the germline ends. The CDR3 loop spans 15 amino acids. The CDR3 DNA sequence: TGTGCCAGCAGCAAACCGGGACAATTGAACACTGAAGCTTTCTTT. Translating gives CASSKPGQLNTEAFF.

This clonotype was seen a handful of times. V and J are TRBV3-1 and TRBJ1-6; no definite D call. Germline CDR1 reads LGHDT; CDR2 reads YNNKEL (reference sequence). V dropped 1 base and J dropped 9 bases, with 1 base sitting between them. This CDR3 comprises 11 residues. CDR3 coding DNA: TGTGCCAGCAGCCAAGGTTCACCCCTCCACTTT. It yields the protein CASSQGSPLHF. Full variable domain (rest looked up from reference TRBV3-1 and TRBJ1-6): DTAVSQTPKYLVTQMGNDKSIKCEQNLGHDTMYWYKQDSKKFLKIMFSYNNKELIINETVPNRFSPKSPDKAHLNLHINSLELGDSAVYFCASSQGSPLHFGNGTRLTVT.

J is TRBJ2-3 and V is TRBV18; 7 nucleotides agree with TRBD2. J lost 4 bases, V lost 1 base, and 14 bases had no gene match. CDR3 length: 18 residues. Germline CDR1 and CDR2: KGHSH and LQKENI. The CDR3 protein is CASSPREGGSLGSDTQYF. CDR3 nucleotide sequence: TGTGCCAGCTCACCACGGGAGGGAGGCTCTCTGGGATCAGATACGCAGTATTTT.

This sequence joins TRBV25-1 and TRBJ1-3; no clear D gene. The CDR3 spans 16 residues. The V end lost 4 bases, the J end lost 0 bases, and 13 bases lay between the germline ends. Germline CDR1 and CDR2: MGHDK and SYGVNS. The CDR3 bases are TGTGCCAGCAGTGCTCCCGGGTCTTCCTCTGGAAACACCATATATTTT. Protein sequence: CASSAPGSSSGNTIYF.

This clonotype turned up a few times. V is TRBV12-3 or TRBV12-4 and J is TRBJ2-1, with D perhaps TRBD2 (6 bases). Deletions cut 5 bases from V and 8 bases from J, with 19 bases between. There are 15 residues in the CDR3. In DNA, the CDR3 is TGTGCCAGCAGTATCAGCGGGCTCGGCCGGGATGAGCAGTTCTTC. It encodes CASSISGLGRDEQFF.

This rearrangement joins TRBV10-3 to TRBJ1-1; 10 bases map to TRBD1. The CDR3 runs to 14 residues. CDR1 ENHRY and CDR2 SYGVKD come from the germline V gene. V was pared by 7 bases and J by 10 bases, with 12 bases of the junction left unmatched. This chain's CDR3 is CAINPGQGIGRAFF. In DNA, the CDR3 is TGTGCCATCAATCCGGGACAGGGGATCGGTCGAGCTTTCTTT.

This clonotype was detected ten times or more. The J gene is TRBJ2-3, the V gene TRBV11-2, with 7 positions matching TRBD2. Losses at the gene ends were 1 base for V and 0 bases for J; bases not matched to a gene: 10. The V gene's germline CDR1 is SGHAT and CDR2 FQNNGV. The CDR3 spans 18 residues. CDR3 DNA: TGTGCCAGCAGCTTAGTCAGACTAGCAGATACTAGCACAGATACGCAGTATTTT. As protein: CASSLVRLADTSTDTQYF.

In this sample, this clonotype turned up many times. The rearrangement joins TRBV7-3 to TRBJ2-7, with D tentatively TRBD1 (5 bases). The germline V gene encodes CDR1 SGHTA and CDR2 FQGTGA. Trimming took 3 bases from V and 0 from J, leaving 9 bases between them. The CDR3 loop spans 14 amino acids. CDR3 bases: TGTGCCAGCAGCTTTGACAGTAGCTCCTACGAGCAGTACTTC. Protein: CASSFDSSSYEQYF.

This chain's CDR3 is CASRPRGSGETGELFF. The CDR3, as DNA: TGTGCCAGTAGACCAAGAGGTTCAGGGGAGACCGGGGAGCTGTTTTTT. The rearrangement joins TRBV19 to TRBJ2-2; tentative D call: TRBD1 (6 bases). Trimming shortened V by 6 bases and J by 5 bases, and 19 bases separated the two germline ends. Germline CDR1 is LNHDA and CDR2 is SQIVND (reference sequence). The CDR3 is 16 residues long.

Many counts were recorded for this clonotype. The genes are TRBV10-3 and TRBJ2-7; 12 bases map to TRBD2. The CDR3 has 15 residues. CDR1 and CDR2 (germline): ENHRY, SYGVKD. Trimming cost V 4 bases and J 5 bases; bases outside gene matches: 6. As DNA, the CDR3 is TGTGCCATCAGTGCCCGGACTAGCGGGACGAACGAGCAGTACTTC. It is translated as CAISARTSGTNEQYF.

This clonotype was detected many times. The rearrangement joins TRBV30 to TRBJ2-3, with 9 bases matching TRBD2. V lost 4 bases and J lost 1; bases outside the gene matches: 3. The CDR3 loop spans 14 amino acids. Germline CDR1 reads GTSNPN; CDR2 reads SVGIG (reference sequence). Written as DNA, the CDR3 is TGTGCCTGGAAATTAGCGGGAGGCACAGATACGCAGTATTTT. It encodes CAWKLAGGTDTQYF.

This clonotype has only a few counts. The chain has TRBV6-1 and TRBJ2-7, with TRBD1 identical over 8 bases. Germline loops: CDR1 MNHNS, CDR2 SASEGT. The CDR3 spans 16 residues. Trimming cost V 6 bases and J 1 base; bases outside gene matches: 11. The CDR3 sequence is CASRKPGTGVSYEQYF. CDR3 coding DNA: TGTGCCAGCAGAAAACCCGGGACAGGTGTTTCCTACGAGCAGTACTTC.

The genes are TRBV24-1 and TRBJ2-2; tentative D call: TRBD1 (6 bases). Deletions cut 1 base from V and 6 bases from J, with 14 bases between. This CDR3 contains 16 residues. Germline assignment: CDR1 KGHDR and CDR2 SFDVKD. The CDR3 sequence: CATSDFDRSLSGELFF. CDR3 DNA: TGTGCCACCAGTGATTTCGACAGGTCTTTATCCGGGGAGCTGTTTTTT.

This clonotype appeared many times. This sequence joins TRBV5-1 and TRBJ2-7, with TRBD2 as a possible D gene (6 bases). Trimming removed 5 bases from V and 1 base from J, with 10 bases in between. Germline V CDR1 and CDR2: SGHRS, YFSETQ. The CDR3 runs 13 residues. The CDR3 DNA follows: TGCGCCAGCAGTATTCGGGAGTCCTACGAGCAGTACTTC. Translating gives CASSIRESYEQYF.

This clonotype was seen a few times. CDR3 in DNA: TGTGCCAGCAGCTCAAGCACCGGACAGGAGTACGAGCAGTACTTC. As protein: CASSSSTGQEYEQYF. V is TRBV11-2 and J is TRBJ2-7; TRBD1 agrees at 7 bases. The CDR3 is 15 residues long. Germline CDR1 SGHAT, CDR2 FQNNGV. J lost 4 bases, V lost 4 bases, and 10 bases had no gene match. Combining the CDR3 with reference TRBV11-2 and TRBJ2-7 gives the whole variable domain EAGVAQSPRYKIIEKRQSVAFWCNPISGHATLYWYQQILGQGPKLLIQFQNNGVVDDSQLPKDRFSAERLKGVDSTLKIQPAKLEDSAVYLCASSSSTGQEYEQYFGPGTRLTVT.

This clonotype was counted between two and nine times. V gene TRBV6-2 or TRBV6-3 combines with J gene TRBJ2-2, with 12 nucleotides matching TRBD2. The junction had 6 bases not matched to a gene; V was cut back by 5 bases and J by 5 bases. The CDR3 totals 16 residues. Looked up from germline, CDR1 is MNHEY and CDR2 is SVGEGT. The DNA of the CDR3 is TGTGCCAGCAGTGACGGACTAGCGGGGTGGACCGGGGAGCTGTTTTTT. Its translation: CASSDGLAGWTGELFF.

This clonotype has only a few counts. This chain connects TRBV6-1 to TRBJ2-1; D remains ambiguous. Germline V gene lookup returns CDR1 MNHNS and CDR2 SASEGT. CDR3 size: 11 residues. Trimming shortened V by 3 bases and J by 7 bases, and 4 bases separated the two germline ends. The CDR3 bases are TGTGCCAGCAGTGATGTGAATGAGCAGTTCTTC. Its protein is CASSDVNEQFF.

Ten or more counts support this clonotype. The genes are TRBV12-3 or TRBV12-4 and TRBJ2-1, with 12 bases that match TRBD2. The V and J ends lost 6 bases and 6 bases, in that order; junction bases with no gene match: 9. The CDR3 extends over 16 amino acids. The CDR3 bases are TGTGCCAGCAGCCTAGCGGGAGGGCCATCTGGCAATGAGCAGTTCTTC. It is translated as CASSLAGGPSGNEQFF.

The table lists this clonotype with a few counts. V usage is TRBV5-6 and J usage is TRBJ1-5; 7 nucleotides agree with TRBD1. V gave up 4 bases and J gave up 2 bases; unmatched junction bases: 6. The germline CDR1 and CDR2 sequences are SGHDT and YYEEEE. This CDR3 has 15 amino acids. For the CDR3, the DNA is TGTGCCAGCAGCGGCGGACAGGAAGGCAATCAGCCCCAGCATTTT. Translated: CASSGGQEGNQPQHF.

Turning to this clonotype: This could be a read error, since a much larger clone is one nucleotide away. V is TRBV28 and J is TRBJ1-5, with 8 bases identical to TRBD1. Germline loops: CDR1 MDHEN, CDR2 SYDVKM. With 10 bases clipped from V and 4 bases from J, the junction kept 6 bases outside the gene matches. This CDR3 is built from 13 residues. The CDR3 DNA reads as TGTGCCACCAAGGGACAGGAAAATCAGCCCCAGCATTTT. Amino acid sequence: CATKGQENQPQHF.